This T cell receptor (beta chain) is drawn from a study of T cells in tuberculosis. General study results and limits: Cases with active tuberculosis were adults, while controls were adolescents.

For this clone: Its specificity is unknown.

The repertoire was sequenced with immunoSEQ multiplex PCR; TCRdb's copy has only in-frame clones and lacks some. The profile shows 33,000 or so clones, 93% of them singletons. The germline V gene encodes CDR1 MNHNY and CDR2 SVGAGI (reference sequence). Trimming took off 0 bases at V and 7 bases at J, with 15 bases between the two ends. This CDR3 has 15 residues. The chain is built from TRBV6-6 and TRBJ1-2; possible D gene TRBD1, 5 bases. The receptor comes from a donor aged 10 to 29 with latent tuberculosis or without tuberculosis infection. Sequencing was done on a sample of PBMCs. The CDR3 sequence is CASSYSSQGVAGYTF. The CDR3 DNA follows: TGTGCCAGCAGTTACTCGTCACAAGGGGTGGCTGGCTACACCTTC.